Shown below are 15 T cell receptor beta chains from a single sample sequenced in a study of Graves' ophthalmopathy and Graves' hyperthyroidism. Amplified material comprised TCR beta CDR3 regions derived from RNA transcripts. RT-PCR was first run with HTBI primers, then multiplex PCR in a second round. TCRdb re-called the multiplex PCR reads with MiXCR, one entry per CDR3 protein. The repertoire includes about 1.1 million distinct CDR3 sequences, around a third of them detected once, and around 10% sits in the top ten. Material for sequencing was peripheral blood or thyroid tissue (not recorded which). These TCRs come from an adult man with Graves' hyperthyroidism.

In DNA form, the CDR3 reads TGCAGTGCTAGACAGGGGGGGAGGTGGACTGAAGCTTTCTTT. As protein: CSARQGGRWTEAFF. The J gene is TRBJ1-1, the V gene TRBV20-1; 7 nucleotides match TRBD1. Germline trimming cut 2 bases from V and 5 bases from J; bases unmatched to any gene: 8. CDR3 size: 14 residues. Germline V lookup: CDR1 DFQATT, CDR2 SNEGSKA (reference sequence).

This chain uses TRBV6-5 with TRBJ2-2; 9 nucleotides line up with TRBD1. Per the germline V gene, CDR1 is MNHEY and CDR2 is SVGAGI. The length of the CDR3 is 18 residues. J lost 4 bases, V lost 2 bases, and 11 bases had no gene match. CDR3 DNA: TGTGCCAGCAGTTACCAGGCGGGACAGGGAGTACGCACCGGGGAGCTGTTTTTT. It specifies CASSYQAGQGVRTGELFF.

This clonotype was counted between two and nine times. V is TRBV5-6 and J is TRBJ1-2; the D is unclear. CDR1 is SGHDT, CDR2 YYEEEE, per germline. This CDR3 has 15 amino acids. V was cut by 2 bases and J by 0 bases, with 11 bases left in between. The CDR3 region is CASSLIGISNYGYTF. The DNA of the CDR3 is TGTGCCAGCAGCTTAATAGGGATCTCTAACTATGGCTACACCTTC.

The chain is built from TRBV15 and TRBJ1-5; unclear D gene. The V gene lost 3 bases and the J gene lost 4 bases, with 10 bases spanning the gap. Germline values: CDR1 LNHNV, CDR2 YYDKDF (reference sequence). This CDR3 has 14 amino acids. The DNA of the CDR3 is TGTGCCACCAGCAGTTACCTGGGAAATCAGCCCCAGCATTTT. The encoded protein is CATSSYLGNQPQHF.

V and J are TRBV29-1 and TRBJ1-3; the D is unclear. Germline CDR1 SQVTM, CDR2 ANQGSEA. Trimming shortened V by 5 bases and J by 2 bases, and 7 bases separated the two germline ends. The CDR3 has 12 residues. The CDR3 DNA sequence: TGCAGCGTTCGGGAGCCTGGAAACACCATATATTTT. Translating gives CSVREPGNTIYF.

Remarks on this clonotype: Since a much larger clone is just one base distant, this may be a read error. V gene TRBV10-2 combines with J gene TRBJ1-1; D not certain. Looked up from germline, CDR1 is WSHSY and CDR2 is SAAADI. The CDR3 totals 11 residues. Trimming took off 5 bases at V and 7 bases at J, with 8 bases between the two ends. CDR3 loop: CASSQTVEAFF. The CDR3 nucleotides read TGCGCCAGCAGTCAGACGGTTGAAGCTTTCTTT.

This clonotype was observed a handful of times. This CDR3 reads CASSPDGNQETQYF. The CDR3 nucleotides read TGTGCCAGCAGCCCCGACGGAAACCAAGAGACCCAGTACTTC. V gene TRBV7-2 combines with J gene TRBJ2-5; no reliable D call. The CDR3 is 14 amino acids. The V end was cut by 5 bases, the J end by 0 bases, with 10 bases between. Germline lookup yields CDR1 SGHTA and CDR2 FQGNSA.

As concerns this clonotype: A much larger clone differs from this one at a single base, so this may be a read error. The V call is TRBV12-3 or TRBV12-4, the J call TRBJ2-2, with D maybe TRBD1 (5 bases). CDR3 length: 16 residues. CDR3 DNA: TGTGCCAGCAGTCCCCGTGGGGCCGCGGTCACCAGGGAGCTGTTTTTT. The encoded protein is CASSPRGAAVTRELFF.

In this sample, this clonotype turned up many times. The chain is built from TRBV10-3 and TRBJ1-6; TRBD1 matches at 7 bases. Germline V gene lookup returns CDR1 ENHRY and CDR2 SYGVKD. The CDR3 consists of 14 residues. The junction had 0 bases not matched to a gene; V was cut back by 3 bases and J by 4 bases. As DNA, the CDR3 is TGTGCCATCAGTGACAGGGGGTATAATTCACCCCTCCACTTT. Translated: CAISDRGYNSPLHF.

This chain uses TRBV2 with TRBJ1-1; maybe TRBD1 (6 bases). Trimming took 8 bases from V and 6 from J, leaving 16 bases between them. Germline-derived CDR1 and CDR2 are SNHLY and FYNNEI. CDR3 length: 13 residues. The CDR3 DNA reads TGTGCCAGCCCCCGGGACATCGGTCCTGAAGCTTTCTTT. It codes for CASPRDIGPEAFF.

This chain joins TRBV9 and TRBJ2-7, with 7 bases aligning to TRBD2. The V gene end was trimmed by 5 bases and the J gene end by 6 bases; junction bases not matched to a gene: 17. The CDR3 spans 16 residues. Germline V gene data show CDR1 as SGDLS and CDR2 as YYNGEE. CDR3 residues: CASSLAIGGGPPEQYF. The CDR3 nucleotides read TGTGCCAGCAGTTTAGCGATTGGGGGGGGACCTCCCGAGCAGTACTTC.

The rearrangement uses TRBV6-5 and TRBJ1-2, with D perhaps matching TRBD1 (5 bases). This CDR3 is built from 17 residues. Germline V gene lookup returns CDR1 MNHEY and CDR2 SVGAGI. V gave up 0 bases and J gave up 3 bases, with 17 bases separating them. The CDR3 DNA follows: TGTGCCAGCAGTTACTCGGGTAGCAGGGACGGAGACTATGGCTACACCTTC. It translates to CASSYSGSRDGDYGYTF.

V usage is TRBV19 and J usage is TRBJ2-6, with D maybe TRBD2 (6 bases). Trimming pared 6 bases from V and 3 bases from J, leaving 15 bases between. The CDR3 length is 16 residues. Per germline, CDR1 LNHDA and CDR2 SQIVND (reference sequence). Here the CDR3 DNA reads TGTGCCAGTAGGCGGGAAACTAACTATGGGGCCAACGTCCTGACTTTC. Amino acids: CASRRETNYGANVLTF.

This clonotype has just one count. The CDR3 sequence is CSVEDPPVASGGYTF. The CDR3 region has the DNA TGCAGCGTTGAAGACCCGCCCGTAGCGTCCGGCGGCTACACCTTC. The rearrangement uses TRBV29-1 and TRBJ1-2; D call uncertain. V lost 0 bases and J 8 bases, leaving 19 bases between the germline ends. This CDR3 spans 15 amino acids. In germline, CDR1 is SQVTM, CDR2 ANQGSEA.

This clonotype was counted at least ten times. CDR3 sequence (DNA): TGTGCCAGCAGCTTATACACCCAAGGCCCCCTCCACTTT. It yields the protein CASSLYTQGPLHF. This chain connects TRBV7-8 to TRBJ1-6; the D is unclear. Trimming removed 2 bases at V and 13 bases at J, with 12 bases between. CDR3 length: 13 residues. Germline V gene sequence: CDR1 SGHVS, CDR2 FQNEAQ.